The 8 T cell receptor beta chains in this list originate from one sample, sequenced in a study of cytomegalovirus exposure and HLA in healthy donors. The PCR made use of 60 Vbeta and 13 Jbeta primers. TCRdb's table, derived via immunoSEQ multiplex PCR, lists solely in-frame clones and lacks some. The sample yields 150,000 to 200,000 clones, of which the top ten take up roughly 6.7%. Material: PBMCs. These TCRs come from a man younger than 45 in good health and CMV-seronegative.

This sequence joins TRBV10-1 and TRBJ2-4, with 8 bases fitting TRBD2. CDR1 WNHNN and CDR2 SYGVQD come from the germline V gene (reference sequence). CDR3 length equals 16 residues. The junction had 5 bases not matched to a gene; V was cut back by 3 bases and J by 1 base. Here the CDR3 DNA reads TGCGCCAGCAGTGACTCCGCGGGGGGCGCCAAAAACATTCAGTACTTC. Translated, it gives CASSDSAGGAKNIQYF.

The chain couples TRBV10-3 to TRBJ2-1; D perhaps matches TRBD2 (6 bases). The length of the CDR3 is 14 residues. V was pared by 0 bases and J by 10 bases, with 13 bases between. Germline V CDR1 and CDR2: ENHRY, SYGVKD. CDR3 region: CAISESVSGREQFF. In DNA form, the CDR3 reads TGTGCCATCAGTGAGTCGGTTTCCGGGAGAGAGCAGTTCTTC.

Worth noting for this clone: One end of the junction varies from germline; a read error may be responsible. This chain uses TRBV11-2 with TRBJ2-2, with D perhaps matching TRBD1 (6 bases). Germline-derived CDR1 and CDR2 are SGHAT and FQNNGV. The CDR3 is 15 amino acids. The CDR3 bases are TGTGCCAGCAGGGCCGGGACAACGAACACCGGGGAGTTGTTTTTT. As protein: CASRAGTTNTGELFF.

The rearrangement joins TRBV19 to TRBJ2-2, with D maybe TRBD1 (6 bases). Trimming took off 5 bases at V and 1 base at J, with 14 bases between the two ends. The CDR3 has 16 residues. Germline V CDR1 and CDR2: LNHDA, SQIVND (reference sequence). CDR3 sequence reads: CASSLRGRGNTGELFF. The CDR3 DNA reads as TGTGCCAGTAGTCTAAGGGGCAGGGGGAACACCGGGGAGCTGTTTTTT.

V usage is TRBV6-5 and J usage is TRBJ2-7; 13 nucleotides agree with TRBD2. The CDR3 runs 16 residues. Germline values: CDR1 MNHEY, CDR2 SVGAGI. Trimming at V came to 4 bases and at J to 2 bases, leaving 5 bases not matched to a gene. CDR3 sequence (DNA): TGTGCCAGCAGTTCCGGACTAGCGGGAGCACCCTACGAGCAGTACTTC. Amino acid sequence: CASSSGLAGAPYEQYF.

The chain uses TRBV30 and TRBJ2-3; no clear D. The CDR3 length is 19 residues. Germline V gives CDR1 GTSNPN, CDR2 SVGIG (reference sequence). V shed 4 bases and J shed 0 bases, with 26 bases lying between them. CDR3 coding DNA: TGTGCCTGGACTCCGTATATCAGAGACACGATAACTAGCACAGATACGCAGTATTTT. Its protein product is CAWTPYIRDTITSTDTQYF.

The CDR3 loop reads CASSRTQGDHQPQHF. DNA for the CDR3: TGTGCCAGCAGTCGAACACAGGGGGACCATCAGCCCCAGCATTTT. The rearrangement links TRBV28 to TRBJ1-5; 8 nucleotides match TRBD1. The germline V gene has CDR1 MDHEN and CDR2 SYDVKM. V shed 5 bases and J 5 bases; nucleotides not matched to a gene: 8. The CDR3 spans 15 residues.

The rearrangement uses TRBV7-9 and TRBJ1-6, with 7 bases lining up with TRBD1. The CDR3 contains 15 residues. Germline CDR1 and CDR2: SEHNR and FQNEAQ (reference sequence). V shed 0 bases and J 7 bases; nucleotides not matched to a gene: 3. DNA for the CDR3: TGTGCCAGCAGCTTAGCCGGGACAGCAAATTCACCCCTCCACTTT. Its protein product is CASSLAGTANSPLHF.